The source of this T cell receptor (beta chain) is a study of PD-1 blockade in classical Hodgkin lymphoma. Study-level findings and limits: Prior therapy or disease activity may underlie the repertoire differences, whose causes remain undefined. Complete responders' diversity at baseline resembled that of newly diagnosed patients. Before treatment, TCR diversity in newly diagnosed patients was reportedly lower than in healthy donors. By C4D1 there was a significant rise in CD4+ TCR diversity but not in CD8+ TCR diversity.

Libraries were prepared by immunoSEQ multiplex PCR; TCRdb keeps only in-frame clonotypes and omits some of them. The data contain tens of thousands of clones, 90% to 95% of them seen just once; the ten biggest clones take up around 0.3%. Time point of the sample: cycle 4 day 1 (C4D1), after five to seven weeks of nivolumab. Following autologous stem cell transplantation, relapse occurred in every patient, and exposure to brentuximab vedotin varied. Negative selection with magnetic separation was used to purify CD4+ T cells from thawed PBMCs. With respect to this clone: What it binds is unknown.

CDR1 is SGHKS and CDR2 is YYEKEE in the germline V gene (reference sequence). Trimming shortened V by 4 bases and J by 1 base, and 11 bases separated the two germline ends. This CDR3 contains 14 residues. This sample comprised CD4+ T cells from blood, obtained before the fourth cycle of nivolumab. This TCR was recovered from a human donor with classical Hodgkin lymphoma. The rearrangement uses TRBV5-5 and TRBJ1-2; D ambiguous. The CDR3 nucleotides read TGTGCCAGCAGCAGGCAGGACTATAACTATGGCTACACCTTC. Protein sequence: CASSRQDYNYGYTF.